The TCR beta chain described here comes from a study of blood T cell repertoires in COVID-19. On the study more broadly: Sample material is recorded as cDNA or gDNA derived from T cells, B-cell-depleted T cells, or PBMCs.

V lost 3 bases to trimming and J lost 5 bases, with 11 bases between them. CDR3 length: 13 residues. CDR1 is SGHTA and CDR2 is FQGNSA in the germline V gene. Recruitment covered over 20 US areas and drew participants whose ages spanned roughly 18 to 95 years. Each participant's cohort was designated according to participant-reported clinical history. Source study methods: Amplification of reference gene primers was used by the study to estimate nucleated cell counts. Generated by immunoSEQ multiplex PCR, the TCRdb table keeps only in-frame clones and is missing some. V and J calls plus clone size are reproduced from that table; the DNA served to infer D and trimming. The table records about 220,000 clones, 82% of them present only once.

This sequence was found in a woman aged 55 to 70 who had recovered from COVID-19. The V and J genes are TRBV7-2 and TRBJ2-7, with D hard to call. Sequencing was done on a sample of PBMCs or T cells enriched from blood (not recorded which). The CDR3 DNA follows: TGTGCCAGCAGCTTGCCCTCACGGGACGAGCAGTACTTC. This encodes CASSLPSRDEQYF.